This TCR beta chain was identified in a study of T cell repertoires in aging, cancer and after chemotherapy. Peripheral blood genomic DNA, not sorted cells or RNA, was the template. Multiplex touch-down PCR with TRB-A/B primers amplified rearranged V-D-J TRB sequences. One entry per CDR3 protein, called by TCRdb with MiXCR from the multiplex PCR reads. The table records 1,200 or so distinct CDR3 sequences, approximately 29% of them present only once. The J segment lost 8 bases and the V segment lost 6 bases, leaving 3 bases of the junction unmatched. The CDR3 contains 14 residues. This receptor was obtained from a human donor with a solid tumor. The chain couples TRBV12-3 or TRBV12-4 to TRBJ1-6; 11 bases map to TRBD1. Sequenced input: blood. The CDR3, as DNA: TGTGCCAGCAGCCCGGGACAGGGGGATTCACCCCTCCACTTT. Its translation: CASSPGQGDSPLHF.